The present T cell receptor (beta chain) was sequenced within a study of PD-L1 blockade in urothelial cancer (dated by TCRdb to about 2017). About the investigation overall: All patients started therapy in the mid-2010s and received atezolizumab 1,200 mg intravenously every 3 weeks. Pretreatment tumor samples and matched peripheral blood, collected serially before and after atezolizumab treatment, underwent TCR sequencing. The study was an exploratory multi-omic analysis of somatic, immune and clinical correlates of response to PD-L1 blockade with atezolizumab in urothelial cancer. About 10 patients achieved durable clinical benefit and approximately 20 did not. Durable clinical benefit meant progression-free survival longer than 6 months, and TCR features were also tested against progression-free and overall survival. About nine tenths of the roughly 29 patients were identified as males with urothelial cancer of bladder origin, and a prior smoking history was reported by 18 of 29 patients. Blood samples were analyzed at two time points: 3 weeks after treatment start (second dose) and 6 weeks after treatment start. An ECOG performance status of 0 or 1 was recorded for the patients, and 0 to 3 prior chemotherapy regimens had been received by the patients. Twenty-nine patients had pretreatment blood TCR-seq, about 24 had at least one posttreatment blood collection, and about 24 had tumor TCR-seq. In the same patients, pretreatment tumors underwent whole exome sequencing and RNA sequencing in addition to TCR sequencing. A median of 141,255 T cells and 80,000 or so unique TCRs was obtained from blood samples, and a median clonality of 0.080 was observed.

Turning to this clone: Its target antigen remains unknown. There are no base qualities to consult, and no much larger clone falls within one base.

Each PCR received spiked-in synthetic TCR analog templates so that absolute template abundance could be estimated from read counts. TCRbeta CDR3 regions were amplified from genomic DNA with bias-controlled V and J gene primers using the immunoSEQ assay. Sequencing of rearranged TCRbeta segments was performed at approximately 20X coverage. The authors' analysis ran thus. Clustering was used to correct sequencing errors, and CDR3s were annotated against IMGT to assign V, D and J genes. Downstream analyses used only productive TCRbeta rearrangements and left out out-of-frame or stop-codon sequences. Clonality was calculated as one minus the Shannon entropy normalized by the log of the number of unique productive sequences. Fisher's exact test with Benjamini-Hochberg correction, using a cutoff of adjusted p below 0.01, was how clones that differed between time points or between blood and tumor were identified. TCRdb mirrors the immuneACCESS table, restricted to in-frame sequences. Some clones are absent from its copies; in checked studies, under half trace to an unresolved V gene, and the reason for the others is unknown. That table supplies the V and J calls and clone size; D and trimming were determined from the DNA. The sample data list about 120,000 clones, and 85% to 90% of these were observed just once. Roughly 1.7% of the sample goes to the ten largest clones.

According to the germline V gene, CDR1 reads WSHSY and CDR2 reads SAAADI. The CDR3 spans 16 residues, from the cysteine through the phenylalanine. Of the read, only the CDR3 DNA is kept; its 48 bases are in frame from base 1. Trimming takes 2 bases off V and 3 bases off J; junction bases not matched to a gene: 4. The investigation overall reported the following: A pretreatment peripheral blood TCR clonality below the median was linked to improved progression-free and overall survival. Among patients with durable benefit, tumor-associated TCR clones showed greater expansion in peripheral blood 3 weeks after treatment started (n of about 20, p = 0.022). Small sample size (n ≈ 29) and many exploratory analyses mean the results are intended to be hypothesis-generating.

What this sample's time point label stands for: peripheral blood 6 weeks after treatment start. The cohort included some 30 patients with locally advanced or metastatic urothelial carcinoma who were treated at Memorial Sloan Kettering on a trial protocol. Peripheral blood mononuclear cells were collected from each patient pretreatment and during treatment, giving between 1 and 8 total time points per patient. The Qiagen DNeasy Blood extraction kit was used to purify genomic DNA from total PBMCs and from tumor samples. PBMCs were collected pretreatment and during treatment, and were isolated and stored as previously described.

The chain uses TRBV10-2 and TRBJ2-6, with TRBD1 matching 7 junction bases. The sample was PBMCs, taken around atezolizumab (anti-PD-L1) treatment. This sequence originates from a man aged 55-75 years with urothelial cancer. The CDR3 reads as follows: CASSETGALGANVLTF. The bases are TGCGCCAGCAGTGAGACAGGGGCGCTTGGGGCCAACGTCCTGACTTTC.